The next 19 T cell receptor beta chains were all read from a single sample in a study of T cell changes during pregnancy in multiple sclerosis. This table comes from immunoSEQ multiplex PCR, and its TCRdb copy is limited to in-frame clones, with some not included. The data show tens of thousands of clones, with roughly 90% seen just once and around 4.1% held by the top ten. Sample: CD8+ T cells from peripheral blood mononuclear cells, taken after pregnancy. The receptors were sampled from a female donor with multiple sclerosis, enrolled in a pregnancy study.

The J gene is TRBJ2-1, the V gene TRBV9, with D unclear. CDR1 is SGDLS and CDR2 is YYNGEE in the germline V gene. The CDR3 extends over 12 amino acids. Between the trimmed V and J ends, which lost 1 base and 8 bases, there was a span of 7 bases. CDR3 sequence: CASSVSSDEQFF. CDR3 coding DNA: TGTGCCAGCAGCGTATCTTCAGATGAGCAGTTCTTC.

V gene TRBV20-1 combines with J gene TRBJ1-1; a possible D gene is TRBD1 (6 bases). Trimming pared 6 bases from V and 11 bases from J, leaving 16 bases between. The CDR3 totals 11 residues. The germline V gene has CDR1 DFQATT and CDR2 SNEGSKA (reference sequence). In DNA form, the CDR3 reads TGCAGTGCAACCCTACAGGGCTGGGCTTTCTTT. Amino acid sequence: CSATLQGWAFF.

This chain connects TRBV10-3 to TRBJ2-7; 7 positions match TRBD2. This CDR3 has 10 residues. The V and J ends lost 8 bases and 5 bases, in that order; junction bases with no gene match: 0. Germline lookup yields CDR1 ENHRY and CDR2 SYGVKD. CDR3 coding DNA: TGTGCCATCGGGGGGGACGAGCAGTACTTC. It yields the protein CAIGGDEQYF.

The CDR3 reads CAISARTAQETQYF. The CDR3, as DNA: TGTGCCATCAGTGCTAGGACAGCACAAGAGACCCAGTACTTC. The chain uses TRBV10-3 and TRBJ2-5; D might be TRBD1 (6 bases). CDR1 is ENHRY and CDR2 is SYGVKD in the germline V gene. The CDR3 has 14 amino acids. Between the trimmed V and J ends, which lost 4 bases and 2 bases, there was a span of 11 bases.

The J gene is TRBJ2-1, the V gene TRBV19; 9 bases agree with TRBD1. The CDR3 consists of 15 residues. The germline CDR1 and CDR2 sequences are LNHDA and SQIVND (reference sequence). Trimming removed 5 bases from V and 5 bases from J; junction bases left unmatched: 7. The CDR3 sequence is CASSSPGQGNNEQFF. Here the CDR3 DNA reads TGTGCCAGTAGTTCCCCGGGACAGGGAAACAATGAGCAGTTCTTC.

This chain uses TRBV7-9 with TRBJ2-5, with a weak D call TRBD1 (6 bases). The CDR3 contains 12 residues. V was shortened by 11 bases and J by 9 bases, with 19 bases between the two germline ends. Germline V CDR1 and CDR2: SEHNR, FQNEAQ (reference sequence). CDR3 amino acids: CAGSGDKRAQYF. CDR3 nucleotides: TGTGCCGGCTCAGGGGATAAGAGAGCCCAGTACTTC. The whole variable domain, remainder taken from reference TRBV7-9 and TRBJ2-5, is DTGVSQNPRHKITKRGQNVTFRCDPISEHNRLYWYRQTLGQGPEFLTYFQNEAQLEKSRLLSDRFSAERPKGSFSTLEIQRTEQGDSAMYLCAGSGDKRAQYFGPGTRLLVL.

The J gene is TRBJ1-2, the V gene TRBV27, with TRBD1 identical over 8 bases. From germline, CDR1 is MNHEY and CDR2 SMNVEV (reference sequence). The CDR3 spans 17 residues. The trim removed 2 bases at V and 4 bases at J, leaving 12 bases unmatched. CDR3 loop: CASSLTYGQGRVYGYTF. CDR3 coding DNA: TGTGCCAGCAGTTTAACCTACGGACAGGGCAGGGTCTATGGCTACACCTTC.

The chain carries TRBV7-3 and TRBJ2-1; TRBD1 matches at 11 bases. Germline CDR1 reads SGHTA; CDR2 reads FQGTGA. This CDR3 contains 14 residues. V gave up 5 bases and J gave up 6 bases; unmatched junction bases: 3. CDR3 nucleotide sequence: TGTGCCAGCAGCCCCGGGACAGGGGGCAATGAGCAGTTCTTC. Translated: CASSPGTGGNEQFF.

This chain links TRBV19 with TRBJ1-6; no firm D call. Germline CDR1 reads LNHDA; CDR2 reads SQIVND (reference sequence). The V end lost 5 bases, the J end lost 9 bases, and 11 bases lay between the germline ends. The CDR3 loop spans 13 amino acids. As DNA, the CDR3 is TGTGCCAGTAGTTCAGGCCAACCTTCACCCCTCCACTTT. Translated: CASSSGQPSPLHF. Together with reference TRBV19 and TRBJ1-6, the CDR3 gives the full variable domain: DGGITQSPKYLFRKEGQNVTLSCEQNLNHDAMYWYRQDPGQGLRLIYYSQIVNDFQKGDIAEGYSVSREKKESFPLTVTSAQKNPTAFYLCASSSGQPSPLHFGNGTRLTVT.

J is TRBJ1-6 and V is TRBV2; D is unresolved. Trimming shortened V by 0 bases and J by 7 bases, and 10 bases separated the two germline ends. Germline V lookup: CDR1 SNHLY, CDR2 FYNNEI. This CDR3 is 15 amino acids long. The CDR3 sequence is CASSEAQRQNSPLHF. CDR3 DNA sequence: TGTGCCAGCAGTGAAGCGCAGAGGCAGAATTCACCCCTCCACTTT.

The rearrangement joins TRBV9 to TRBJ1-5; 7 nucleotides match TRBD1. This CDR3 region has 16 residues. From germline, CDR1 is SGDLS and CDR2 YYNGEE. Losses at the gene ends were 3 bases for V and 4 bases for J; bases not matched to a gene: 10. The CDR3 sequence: CASSGGTDLLNQPQHF. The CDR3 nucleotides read TGTGCCAGCAGCGGTGGGACAGACCTTTTGAATCAGCCCCAGCATTTT.

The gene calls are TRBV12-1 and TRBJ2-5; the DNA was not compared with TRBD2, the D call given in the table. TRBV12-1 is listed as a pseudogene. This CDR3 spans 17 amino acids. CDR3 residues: CASSDTSWITVDETQYF. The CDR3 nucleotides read TGTGCCAGCAGTGACACTAGCTGGATCACCGTCGACGAGACCCAGTACTTC.

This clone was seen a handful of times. CDR3 in amino acids: CASSAQGADTQYF. DNA of the CDR3: TGTGCCAGCAGTGCCCAGGGGGCAGATACGCAGTATTTT. V usage is TRBV6-4 and J usage is TRBJ2-3, with 7 bases lining up with TRBD1. This CDR3 comprises 13 residues. Trimming at V came to 4 bases and at J to 4 bases, leaving 2 bases not matched to a gene. The germline V gene has CDR1 MRHNA and CDR2 SNTAGT.

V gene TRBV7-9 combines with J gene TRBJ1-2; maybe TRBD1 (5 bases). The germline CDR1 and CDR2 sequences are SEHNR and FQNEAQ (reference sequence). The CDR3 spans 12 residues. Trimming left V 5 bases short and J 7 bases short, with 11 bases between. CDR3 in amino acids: CASSKGDSGYTF. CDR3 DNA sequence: TGTGCCAGCAGCAAAGGGGACTCTGGCTACACCTTC.

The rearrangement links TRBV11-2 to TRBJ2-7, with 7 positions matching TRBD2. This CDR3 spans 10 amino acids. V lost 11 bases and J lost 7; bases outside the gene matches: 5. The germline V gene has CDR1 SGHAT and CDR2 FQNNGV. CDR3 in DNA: TGTGCCTCGAGTAGCGGGGAGCAGTACTTC. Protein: CASSSGEQYF.

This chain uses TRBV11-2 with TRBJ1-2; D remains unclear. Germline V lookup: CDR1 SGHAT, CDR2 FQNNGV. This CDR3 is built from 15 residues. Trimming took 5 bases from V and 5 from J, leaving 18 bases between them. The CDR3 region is CASSILGGPNYGYTF. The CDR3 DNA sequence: TGTGCCAGCAGCATCCTTGGTGGGCCAAATTATGGCTACACCTTC. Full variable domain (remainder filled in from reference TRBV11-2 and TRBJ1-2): EAGVAQSPRYKIIEKRQSVAFWCNPISGHATLYWYQQILGQGPKLLIQFQNNGVVDDSQLPKDRFSAERLKGVDSTLKIQPAKLEDSAVYLCASSILGGPNYGYTFGSGTRLTVV.

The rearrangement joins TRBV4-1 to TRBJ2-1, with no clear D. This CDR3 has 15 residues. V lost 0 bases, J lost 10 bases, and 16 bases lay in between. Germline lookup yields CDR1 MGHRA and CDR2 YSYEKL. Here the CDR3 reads CASSQEATPNGEQFF. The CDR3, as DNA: TGCGCCAGCAGCCAAGAAGCGACCCCCAATGGGGAGCAGTTCTTC.

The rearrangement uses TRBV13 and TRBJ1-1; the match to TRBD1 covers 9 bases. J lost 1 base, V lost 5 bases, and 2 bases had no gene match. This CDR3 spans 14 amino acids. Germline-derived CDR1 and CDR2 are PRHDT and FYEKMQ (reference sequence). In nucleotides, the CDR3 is TGTGCCAGCAGCGCGACAGGGGGGAACACTGAAGCTTTCTTT. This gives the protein CASSATGGNTEAFF.

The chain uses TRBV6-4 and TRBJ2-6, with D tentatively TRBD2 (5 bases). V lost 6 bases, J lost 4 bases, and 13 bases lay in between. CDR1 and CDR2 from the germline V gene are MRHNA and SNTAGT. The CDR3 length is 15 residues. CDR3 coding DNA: TGTGCCAGCAGCCCCGGGGTAGGGGGGGCCAACGTCCTGACTTTC. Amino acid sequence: CASSPGVGGANVLTF.